The sequence of this T cell receptor beta chain was determined in a study of cytomegalovirus exposure and HLA in healthy donors. Clones were read by immunoSEQ multiplex PCR, and TCRdb kept only the in-frame ones, dropping some. The sample yields 250,000 to 300,000 clones, 90% seen once. The clonotype originates from a woman aged 18-29 years in good health and CMV-seronegative. The material sequenced was PBMCs.

CDR3 DNA: TGCGCCAGCAGCTTGGCCGGGACAGCCTATAATTCACCCCTCCACTTT. Its translation: CASSLAGTAYNSPLHF. J is TRBJ1-6 and V is TRBV5-1; the match to TRBD1 covers 7 bases. This CDR3 has 16 amino acids. The V segment lost 0 bases and the J segment 2 bases; nucleotides outside the gene matches: 2. Germline V gives CDR1 SGHRS, CDR2 YFSETQ. Filled out from reference TRBV5-1 and TRBJ1-6, the complete variable domain reads KAGVTQTPRYLIKTRGQQVTLSCSPISGHRSVSWYQQTPGQGLQFLFEYFSETQRNKGNFPGRFSGRQFSNSRSEMNVSTLELGDSALYLCASSLAGTAYNSPLHFGNGTRLTVT.